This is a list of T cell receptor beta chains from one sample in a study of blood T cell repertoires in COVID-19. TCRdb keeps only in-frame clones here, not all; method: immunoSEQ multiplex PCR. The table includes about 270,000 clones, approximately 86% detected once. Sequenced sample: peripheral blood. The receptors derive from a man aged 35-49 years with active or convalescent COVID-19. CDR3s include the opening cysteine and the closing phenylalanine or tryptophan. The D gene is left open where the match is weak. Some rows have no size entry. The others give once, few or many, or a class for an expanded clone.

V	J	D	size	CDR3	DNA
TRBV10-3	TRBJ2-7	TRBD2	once	CATRETSGEVNEQYF	TGTGCCACCAGGGAGACTAGCGGGGAAGTAAACGAGCAGTACTTC
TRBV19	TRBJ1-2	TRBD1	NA	CASSTDRGLRYGYTF	TGTGCCAGTAGTACGGACAGGGGGCTTCGGTATGGCTACACCTTC
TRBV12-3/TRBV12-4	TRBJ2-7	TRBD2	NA	CASSLISGNEQYF	TGTGCCAGCAGTTTAATCAGCGGGAACGAGCAGTACTTC
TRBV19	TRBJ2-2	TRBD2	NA	CASSDPRLAGGTGELFF	TGTGCCAGTAGTGACCCTAGACTAGCGGGGGGTACCGGGGAGCTGTTTTTT
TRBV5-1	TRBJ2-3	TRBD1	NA	CASSSGQALTDTQYF	TGCGCCAGCAGCTCGGGACAGGCCTTAACAGATACGCAGTATTTT
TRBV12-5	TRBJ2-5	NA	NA	CASGLTSTAGETQYF	TGTGCTAGTGGTTTGACCTCGACGGCCGGGGAGACCCAGTACTTC
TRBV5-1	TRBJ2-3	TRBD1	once	CASSRQDRGYTDTQYF	TGCGCCAGCAGCCGACAAGACAGGGGATACACAGATACGCAGTATTTT
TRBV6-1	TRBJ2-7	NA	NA	CASSDREQDFDYEQYF	TGTGCCAGCAGTGATCGAGAACAGGATTTTGATTACGAGCAGTACTTC
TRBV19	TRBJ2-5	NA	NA	CASRGEGTQETQYF	TGTGCCAGTAGAGGAGAAGGTACGCAAGAGACCCAGTACTTC
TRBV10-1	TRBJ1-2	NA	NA	CASSEGSYGYTF	TGCGCCAGCAGTGAGGGCAGTTATGGCTACACCTTC
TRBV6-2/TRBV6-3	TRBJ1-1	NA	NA	CASSYRGLYTEAFF	TGTGCCAGCAGTTACAGGGGTTTGTACACTGAAGCTTTCTTT
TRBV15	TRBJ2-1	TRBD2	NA	CATSREQTSGSKQFF	TGTGCCACCAGCAGAGAGCAAACTAGCGGGAGTAAGCAGTTCTTC
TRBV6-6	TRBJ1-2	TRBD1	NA	CASVTRGGGYTF	TGTGCCAGCGTCACCCGAGGGGGCGGCTACACCTTC
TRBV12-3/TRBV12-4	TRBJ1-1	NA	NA	CASSHDINTEAFF	TGTGCCAGCAGCCACGACATTAACACTGAAGCTTTCTTT
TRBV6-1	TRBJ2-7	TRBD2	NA	CASSDIHLAAGYEQYF	TGTGCCAGCAGTGACATCCACCTAGCGGCGGGGTACGAGCAGTACTTC
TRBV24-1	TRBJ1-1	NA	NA	CATTDIAYTEAFF	TGTGCCACTACTGACATCGCCTACACTGAAGCTTTCTTT
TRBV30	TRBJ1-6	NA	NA	CAWRLGGVGNSPLHF	TGTGCCTGGAGACTCGGAGGGGTTGGTAATTCACCCCTCCACTTT
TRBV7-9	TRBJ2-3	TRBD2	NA	CASSFLPVSGSVGDTQYF	TGTGCCAGCAGCTTTTTACCGGTTAGCGGGAGCGTGGGAGATACGCAGTATTTT
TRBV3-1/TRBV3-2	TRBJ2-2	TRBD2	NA	CASSQAAGGITGELFF	TGTGCCAGCAGCCAAGCCGCGGGAGGAATCACCGGGGAGCTGTTTTTT
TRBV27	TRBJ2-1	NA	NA	CASSPISNEQFF	TGTGCCAGCAGTCCTATCTCTAATGAGCAGTTCTTC
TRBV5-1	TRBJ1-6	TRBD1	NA	CASSLGAGGSSPLHF	TGCGCCAGCAGCTTGGGGGCAGGGGGTAGCTCACCCCTCCACTTT
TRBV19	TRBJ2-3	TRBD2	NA	CASSRVWAGGAADTQYF	TGTGCCAGTAGTCGGGTTTGGGCCGGGGGGGCCGCAGATACGCAGTATTTT
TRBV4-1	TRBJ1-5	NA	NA	CASSQVFKTNQPQHF	TGCGCCAGCAGCCAAGTCTTCAAGACTAATCAGCCCCAGCATTTT
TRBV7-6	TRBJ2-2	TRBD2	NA	CASSYRGGKNTGELFF	TGTGCCAGCAGCTACCGGGGGGGGAAGAACACCGGGGAGCTGTTTTTT
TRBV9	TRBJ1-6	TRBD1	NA	CASSVGTVNSPLHF	TGTGCCAGCAGCGTCGGGACAGTAAATTCACCCCTCCACTTT
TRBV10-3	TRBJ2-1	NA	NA	CAISEGDLNNEQFF	TGTGCCATCAGTGAGGGGGACTTGAACAATGAGCAGTTCTTC
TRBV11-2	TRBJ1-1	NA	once	CASSLDSGDTEAFF	TGTGCCAGCAGCTTAGATTCAGGGGACACTGAAGCTTTCTTT
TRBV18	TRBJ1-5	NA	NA	CASSPDGQPQHF	TGTGCCAGCTCACCAGACGGGCAGCCCCAGCATTTT
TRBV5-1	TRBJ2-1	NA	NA	CASSLETGNEQFF	TGCGCCAGCAGCTTGGAAACAGGGAATGAGCAGTTCTTC
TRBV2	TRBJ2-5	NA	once	CASRKSGDGETQYF	TGTGCCAGCAGAAAATCAGGGGACGGAGAGACCCAGTACTTC
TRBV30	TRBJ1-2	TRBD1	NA	CAWSHRGTGYGYTF	TGTGCCTGGAGTCACAGGGGAACAGGCTATGGCTACACCTTC
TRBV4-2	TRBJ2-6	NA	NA	CASSQEGPRVSGANVLTF	TGTGCCAGCAGCCAAGAGGGGCCGCGAGTCTCTGGGGCCAACGTCCTGACTTTC
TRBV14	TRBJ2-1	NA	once	CASSSSGGQQFF	TGTGCCAGCAGCTCAAGTGGAGGGCAGCAGTTCTTC
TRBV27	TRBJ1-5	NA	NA	CASSFAGVNSNQPQHF	TGTGCCAGCAGTTTTGCCGGGGTGAACAGCAATCAGCCCCAGCATTTT
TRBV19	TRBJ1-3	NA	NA	CASSMWSSGNTIYF	TGTGCCAGTAGTATGTGGAGCTCTGGAAACACCATATATTTT
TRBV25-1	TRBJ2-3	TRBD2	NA	CASSLKAGGPLSTDTQYF	TGTGCCAGCAGCCTCAAAGCGGGGGGGCCCCTAAGCACAGATACGCAGTATTTT
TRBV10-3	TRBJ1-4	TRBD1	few	CAISESRETGASEKLFF	TGTGCCATCAGTGAGTCAAGAGAAACAGGGGCTTCTGAAAAACTGTTTTTT
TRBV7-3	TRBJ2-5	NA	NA	CASSPIAALGETQYF	TGTGCCAGCAGCCCAATAGCGGCGCTCGGGGAGACCCAGTACTTC
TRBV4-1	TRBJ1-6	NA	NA	CASSLSPGSNSPLHF	TGCGCCAGCAGCCTATCCCCGGGGTCTAATTCACCCCTCCACTTT
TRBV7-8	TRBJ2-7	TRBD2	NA	CASGRVSYEQYF	TGTGCCAGCGGGAGGGTCTCCTACGAGCAGTACTTC
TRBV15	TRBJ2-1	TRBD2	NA	CATSRELAGGNEQFF	TGTGCCACCAGCAGAGAACTAGCGGGAGGCAATGAGCAGTTCTTC
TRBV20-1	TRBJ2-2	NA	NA	CSAYETGELFF	TGCAGTGCCTATGAAACCGGGGAGCTGTTTTTT
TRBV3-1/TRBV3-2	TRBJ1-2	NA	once	CASSSQGWLGDGYTF	TGTGCCAGCAGCTCTCAGGGGTGGCTGGGAGATGGCTACACCTTC
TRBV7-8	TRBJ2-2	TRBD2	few	CASSLGLAGGPNTGELFF	TGTGCCAGCAGCTTGGGACTAGCGGGAGGGCCGAACACCGGGGAGCTGTTTTTT
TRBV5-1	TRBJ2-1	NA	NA	CASSLAPGAYNEQFF	TGCGCCAGCAGCTTGGCCCCGGGTGCCTACAATGAGCAGTTCTTC
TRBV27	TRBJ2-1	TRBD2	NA	CAVKSLAGLINEQFF	TGTGCCGTCAAAAGTCTAGCGGGACTCATCAATGAGCAGTTCTTC
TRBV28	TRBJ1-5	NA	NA	CASSLSRQPQHF	TGTGCCAGCAGTTTGTCGCGGCAGCCCCAGCATTTT
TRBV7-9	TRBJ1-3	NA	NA	CASRSGVSGNTIYF	TGTGCCAGCAGGTCAGGGGTCTCTGGAAACACCATATATTTT
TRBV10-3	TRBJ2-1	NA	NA	CAITRGPEQFF	TGTGCCATCACCAGGGGACCAGAGCAGTTCTTC
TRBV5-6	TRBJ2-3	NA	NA	CASSSPGAGQWADTQYF	TGTGCCAGCAGCTCGCCTGGCGCAGGCCAATGGGCAGATACGCAGTATTTT
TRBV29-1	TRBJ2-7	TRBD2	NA	CSAEVPGGSDEQYF	TGCAGCGCCGAAGTCCCGGGGGGGTCGGACGAGCAGTACTTC
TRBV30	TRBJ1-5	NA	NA	CAWKGGDSNQPQHF	TGTGCCTGGAAGGGCGGGGATAGCAATCAGCCCCAGCATTTT
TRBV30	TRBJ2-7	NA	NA	CAWMVSGPYEQYF	TGTGCCTGGATGGTCAGCGGCCCCTACGAGCAGTACTTC
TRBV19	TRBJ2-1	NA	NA	CATYVRGYNEQFF	TGTGCCACCTATGTACGGGGGTACAATGAGCAGTTCTTC
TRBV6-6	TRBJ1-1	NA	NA	CASASEEWSEAFF	TGTGCCAGCGCTTCCGAAGAATGGAGTGAAGCTTTCTTT
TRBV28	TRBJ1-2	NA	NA	CASSLLQGYYGYTF	TGTGCCAGCAGTTTATTACAGGGTTACTATGGCTACACCTTC
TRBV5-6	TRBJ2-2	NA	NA	CASSLDGYGTGELFF	TGTGCCAGCAGCTTGGATGGGTACGGGACCGGGGAGCTGTTTTTT
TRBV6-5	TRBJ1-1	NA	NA	CASSYYSAGEAFF	TGTGCCAGCAGTTACTATAGTGCCGGGGAAGCTTTCTTT
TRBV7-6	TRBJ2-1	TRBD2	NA	CASSSLPPLAGGPYEQFF	TGTGCCAGCAGCTCATTACCCCCACTAGCGGGAGGGCCTTATGAGCAGTTCTTC
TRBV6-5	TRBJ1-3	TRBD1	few	CASSYRGSGNTIYF	TGTGCCAGCAGCTACAGGGGGTCTGGAAACACCATATATTTT